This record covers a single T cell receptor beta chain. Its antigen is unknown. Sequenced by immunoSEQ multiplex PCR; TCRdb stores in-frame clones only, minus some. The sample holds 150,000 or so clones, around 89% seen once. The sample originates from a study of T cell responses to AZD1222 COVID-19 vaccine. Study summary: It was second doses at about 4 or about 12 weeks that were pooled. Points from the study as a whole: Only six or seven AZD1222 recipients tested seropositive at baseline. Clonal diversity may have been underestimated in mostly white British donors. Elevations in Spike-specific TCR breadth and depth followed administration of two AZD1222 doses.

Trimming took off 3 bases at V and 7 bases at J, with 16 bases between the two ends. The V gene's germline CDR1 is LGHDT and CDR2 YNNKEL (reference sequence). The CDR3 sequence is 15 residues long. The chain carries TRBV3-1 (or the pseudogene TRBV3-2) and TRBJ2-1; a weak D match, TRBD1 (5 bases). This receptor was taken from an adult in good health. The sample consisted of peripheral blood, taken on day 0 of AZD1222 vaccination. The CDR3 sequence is CASSHEWMGRNEQFF. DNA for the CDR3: TGTGCCAGCAGCCATGAGTGGATGGGGCGGAATGAGCAGTTCTTC.